This TCR beta chain was identified during a study of T cell responses to AZD1222 COVID-19 vaccine. Study details: Second-dose timings of about 4 or about 12 weeks were pooled. Study-wide points: Breadth and depth of Spike-specific TCRs rose after two AZD1222 doses. Donors skewed white British and female; clonal diversity was possibly underestimated.

TCRdb's copy holds only in-frame clones and misses some; the assay was immunoSEQ multiplex PCR. Of tens of thousands of clones in the sample, roughly 90% were seen once. CDR3 length equals 15 residues. J lost 2 bases, V lost 7 bases, and 10 bases had no gene match. CDR1 is SGHDT and CDR2 is YYEEEE in the germline V gene. This clone was counted once. Its target is unknown. The chain couples TRBV5-6 to TRBJ2-3; TRBD1 aligns across 7 bases. This clonotype was obtained from an adult in good health. Sample: peripheral blood, taken on day 0 of AZD1222 vaccination. CDR3 protein: CASVPLRGPTDTQYF. The CDR3 bases are TGTGCCAGCGTCCCCCTTAGGGGGCCCACAGATACGCAGTATTTT.